This T cell receptor beta chain was captured in a study of Tregs in tolerant kidney transplant recipients. Repertoires were generated with immunoSEQ multiplex PCR, while TCRdb's copy carries only in-frame clones and drops some. The sample lists over 50,000 clones; 75% to 90% were seen once. J gave up 6 bases and V 4 bases, and 11 bases lay outside the gene matches. The CDR3 runs 17 residues. Germline V gives CDR1 LNHDA, CDR2 SQIVND (reference sequence). This clone has only one observation. The source of this sequence is a human donor who received a combined kidney and bone marrow transplant. Sample: Tregs from blood, taken before the transplant. The J gene is TRBJ2-1, the V gene TRBV19; 11 nucleotides agree with TRBD2. The CDR3 sequence: CASSRLAGGPLSNEQFF. In DNA form, the CDR3 reads TGTGCCAGTAGTAGGTTAGCGGGGGGGCCGTTGTCCAATGAGCAGTTCTTC.